This is a list of T cell receptor beta chains from one sample in a study of graft-versus-host responses after intestinal transplantation. TCRdb keeps only in-frame clones here, not all; method: immunoSEQ multiplex PCR. The sample holds around 130,000 clones, around 90% seen once. These receptors lack a known antigen. This material consisted of unstimulated CD4+ T cells sorted from spleen or lymph node cells, taken before intestinal transplant. The receptors were gathered from a human donor who received an intestinal transplant. The CDR3 runs from the conserved cysteine through the conserved F or W. D genes are given only for firm matches. Some rows have no size entry. The others give once, few or many, or a class for an expanded clone.

D gene	V gene	clone size	J gene	CDR3 DNA	CDR3 protein
.	TRBV7-2	.	TRBJ2-2	TGTGCCAGCAGCTCTCTAGCCGGGGAGCTGTTTTTT	CASSSLAGELFF
.	TRBV5-1	.	TRBJ1-6	TGCGCCAGCAGCGTTCGCGGGTCAACCTTTAATTCACCCCTCCACTTT	CASSVRGSTFNSPLHF
.	TRBV28	.	TRBJ2-3	TGTGCCAGCACTGGGGGGCAAGGCACAGATACGCAGTATTTT	CASTGGQGTDTQYF
.	TRBV6-5	once	TRBJ1-2	TGTGCCAGCATTCCCAGGGTTAACTATGGCTACACCTTC	CASIPRVNYGYTF
TRBD1	TRBV18	.	TRBJ1-2	TGTGCCAGCTCAAGGGACAGGGGAGGCTATGGCTACACCTTC	CASSRDRGGYGYTF
.	TRBV2	.	TRBJ1-2	TGTGCCAGCAGTTCAAAGACGAATGGCTACACCTTC	CASSSKTNGYTF
.	TRBV9	.	TRBJ2-1	TGTGCCAGCAGCGGAAGGGGGCTAGCGGGTTCCAGCTCCTACAATGAGCAGTTCTTC	CASSGRGLAGSSSYNEQFF
.	TRBV19	.	TRBJ1-1	TGTGCCAGTAGAACCCGCCCGGGAAACACTGAAGCTTTCTTT	CASRTRPGNTEAFF
TRBD1	TRBV4-2	.	TRBJ2-6	TGTGCCAGCAGCCAAGAAGACAGGGGGCCCTCTGGGGCCAACGTCCTGACTTTC	CASSQEDRGPSGANVLTF
TRBD2	TRBV6-5	once	TRBJ2-3	TGTGCCAGCAGTTATGGGCGGGGGGGCCCAGATACGCAGTATTTT	CASSYGRGGPDTQYF
.	TRBV5-1	.	TRBJ2-5	TGCGCCAGCAGCTTAACCACACCAGGCAGGGAGACCCAGTACTTC	CASSLTTPGRETQYF
TRBD1	TRBV5-1	.	TRBJ1-6	TGCGCCAGCAGCTTGACAGGGGGCGTCGGGATTTCACCCCTCCACTTT	CASSLTGGVGISPLHF
TRBD1	TRBV6-5	.	TRBJ1-6	TGTGCCAGCAGTCCCGACAGGGCCGTTGGTTCACCCCTCCACTTT	CASSPDRAVGSPLHF
.	TRBV20-1	few	TRBJ1-1	TGCAGTGCTTCGGGGAACACTGAAGCTTTCTTT	CSASGNTEAFF
.	TRBV6-5	.	TRBJ1-2	TGTGCCAGCAGTTACTCGCGGGGAGACTACACCTTC	CASSYSRGDYTF